These 25 T cell receptor beta chains were all obtained from the same sample, sequenced in a study of regulatory T cells in long-lasting Graves disease. The time point: newly diagnosed GD, antithyroid drugs for less than 3 months. PBMC-derived RNA was used for the TCR library. Researchers made TCR beta libraries by using iRepertoire HTBI primers and running Arm-PCR on CDR3 regions. TCRdb re-analysed the multiplex PCR reads in MiXCR, keeping a single row per CDR3 protein. The sample includes approximately 350,000 distinct CDR3 sequences, 12% of them seen just once. This sample also appeared in a second study, on T cells in Graves' hyperthyroidism and ophthalmopathy.

The sample was peripheral blood mononuclear cells (PBMCs), taken at new diagnosis, from a patient treated with antithyroid drugs. These TCRs come from a woman aged 18 to 35 with Graves disease.

This clonotype was observed a handful of times. The genes are TRBV4-3 and TRBJ1-6; D gene ambiguous. V was cut by 0 bases and J by 9 bases, with 18 bases left in between. CDR3 size: 17 residues. CDR1 and CDR2 (germline): LGHNA, YSLEER. CDR3 coding DNA: TGCGCCAGCAGCCAAGATGAGGCAGCGGCCTGGAGTTCACCCCTCCACTTT. This gives the protein CASSQDEAAAWSSPLHF.

This clonotype has a handful of counts. The chain uses TRBV18 and TRBJ2-1, with a weak D call TRBD2 (6 bases). The V and J ends lost 1 base and 4 bases respectively, with 11 bases between them. Germline V gene sequence: CDR1 KGHSH, CDR2 LQKENI. This CDR3 comprises 15 residues. The CDR3 is CASSPLAENYNEQFF. The CDR3 DNA is TGTGCCAGCTCACCACTAGCGGAGAATTACAATGAGCAGTTCTTC.

J is TRBJ1-1 and V is TRBV20-1, with D uncertain. The CDR3 runs to 12 residues. Trimming removed 3 bases from V and 11 bases from J, with 16 bases in between. Germline CDR1 DFQATT, CDR2 SNEGSKA (reference sequence). CDR3 in DNA: TGCAGTGCTAGTCATGCCTTCCCTGGGGCTTTCTTT. Protein: CSASHAFPGAFF.

This clonotype was detected ten times or more. This chain uses TRBV4-3 with TRBJ2-1; 7 bases agree with TRBD2. Near its end, the DNA agrees better with TRBJ2-5, so the J call may be wrong. The CDR3 totals 15 residues. Germline V gene sequence: CDR1 LGHNA, CDR2 YSLEER. The CDR3 nucleotides read TGCGCCAGCAGCCAATGGCAAGGGCGGGGGGAGACCCAGTACTTC. This gives the protein CASSQWQGRGETQYF.

Regarding this clonotype: This clone may be a read error of a much larger clone one base away. The CDR3 DNA reads TGTGCCAGCTCCTGGGTACCGCTAGCGGGGGCACAGTACTTC. This encodes CASSWVPLAGAQYF. The chain employs TRBV18 and TRBJ2-3; 10 nucleotides align to TRBD2. The closer fit of TRBJ2-7 to the DNA end suggests the J call may be wrong. Germline-derived CDR1 and CDR2 are KGHSH and LQKENI. The CDR3 is 14 amino acids.

There are many counts of this clonotype. V gene TRBV7-8 combines with J gene TRBJ2-1, with D perhaps matching TRBD1 or TRBD2 (5 bases each). This CDR3 is built from 16 residues. V was trimmed by 2 bases and J by 7 bases, leaving 18 bases between them. Germline CDR1 reads SGHVS; CDR2 reads FQNEAQ. The CDR3 sequence is CASSLWGIMGKNEQFF. For the CDR3, the DNA is TGTGCCAGCAGCTTATGGGGGATAATGGGCAAAAATGAGCAGTTCTTC.

A remark on this clonotype: A much bigger clone sits one base away, suggesting this may be a read error. The chain uses TRBV7-2 and TRBJ1-2; D gene unclear. Germline V gene lookup returns CDR1 SGHTA and CDR2 FQGNSA. The length of the CDR3 is 14 residues. The chain's CDR3 is CASSIGTANYGCTF. The CDR3 DNA is TGTGCCAGCAGCATAGGCACAGCTAACTATGGCTGCACCTTC.

This clonotype was detected many times. This rearrangement joins TRBV12-3 or TRBV12-4 to TRBJ1-2, with a possible D match to TRBD1 (6 bases). Trimming took off 3 bases at V and 9 bases at J, with 20 bases between the two ends. The CDR3 has 15 amino acids. In nucleotides, the CDR3 is TGTGCCAGCAGTTTGGGGCTCGTGGGGGGCGCGCGCTACACCTTC. Protein product: CASSLGLVGGARYTF.

In this sample, this clonotype turned up a few times. The chain combines TRBV5-1 with TRBJ2-1; D uncertain. Trimming took off 0 bases at V and 5 bases at J, with 6 bases between the two ends. Germline CDR1 reads SGHRS; CDR2 reads YFSETQ. This CDR3 contains 13 residues. The chain's CDR3 is CASSLDAHNEQFF. Here the CDR3 DNA reads TGCGCCAGCAGCTTGGATGCCCACAATGAGCAGTTCTTC.

This clonotype has more than one count but fewer than ten. The V and J genes are TRBV27 and TRBJ2-4, with 8 bases that match TRBD1. The germline V gene encodes CDR1 MNHEY and CDR2 SMNVEV (reference sequence). V shed 4 bases, J shed 8 bases, and the junction held 10 bases outside the gene matches. The CDR3 consists of 15 residues. The CDR3 is CASSSGGTGIDIQYF. CDR3 sequence (DNA): TGTGCCAGCAGTTCAGGGGGCACGGGTATAGACATTCAGTACTTC.

This clonotype appeared many times. V usage is TRBV7-3 and J usage is TRBJ2-3; D ambiguous. This CDR3 comprises 14 residues. Trimming took off 0 bases at V and 2 bases at J, with 6 bases between the two ends. The germline V gene encodes CDR1 SGHTA and CDR2 FQGTGA. The CDR3 sequence: CASSLTGPTDTQYF. CDR3 sequence (DNA): TGTGCCAGCAGCTTAACCGGGCCCACAGATACGCAGTATTTT. Looking up the rest from reference TRBV7-3 and TRBJ2-3 gives the full variable domain: GAGVSQTPSNKVTEKGKYVELRCDPISGHTALYWYRQSLGQGPEFLIYFQGTGAADDSGLPNDRFFAVRPEGSVSTLKIQRTERGDSAVYLCASSLTGPTDTQYFGPGTRLTVL.

This clonotype was counted many times. The chain recombines TRBV15 with TRBJ2-5; perhaps TRBD1 as D (5 bases). From germline, CDR1 is LNHNV and CDR2 YYDKDF (reference sequence). The CDR3 spans 15 residues. Trimming cost V 1 base and J 5 bases, with 14 bases left between them. The CDR3 DNA is TGTGCCACCAGCAGAGCCGACAGATCCGGCGAGACCCAGTACTTC. Its protein is CATSRADRSGETQYF.

Only a few counts were recorded for this clonotype. The V gene is TRBV5-8, the J gene TRBJ1-1; D is undetermined. The CDR3 sequence is 14 residues long. V dropped 2 bases and J dropped 6 bases, with 14 bases sitting between them. CDR1 SGHTS and CDR2 YDEGEE come from the germline V gene. DNA of the CDR3: TGTGCCAGCAGCTTTCTTGCCCCAAACGCTGAAGCTTTCTTT. Its protein product is CASSFLAPNAEAFF. Based on the CDR3 plus reference TRBV5-8 and TRBJ1-1, the full variable domain is EAGVTQSPTHLIKTRGQQATLRCSPISGHTSVYWYQQALGLGLQFLLWYDEGEERNRGNFPPRFSGRQFPNYSSELNVNALELEDSALYLCASSFLAPNAEAFFGQGTRLTVV.

This clonotype was seen many times. This chain uses TRBV27 with TRBJ1-2; no reliable D call. Germline V CDR1 and CDR2: MNHEY, SMNVEV (reference sequence). V shed 2 bases and J shed 2 bases, with 12 bases lying between them. There are 15 residues in the CDR3. CDR3 amino acids: CASSLKMGENYGYTF. The DNA of the CDR3 is TGTGCCAGCAGTTTAAAAATGGGAGAAAACTATGGCTACACCTTC.

This clonotype was observed at least ten times. This rearrangement joins TRBV7-2 to TRBJ2-2; D possibly uses TRBD1 or TRBD2 (5 bases each). The CDR3 has 12 amino acids. The V gene lost 7 bases and the J gene lost 9 bases, with 12 bases spanning the gap. Germline V lookup: CDR1 SGHTA, CDR2 FQGNSA. The CDR3 spells CASTSGPRELFF. In DNA, the CDR3 is TGTGCCAGCACCTCGGGACCCCGGGAGCTGTTTTTT.

About this clonotype: It is likely a read error: a sequence one base away is far more abundant. The chain combines TRBV12-3 or TRBV12-4 with TRBJ1-1, with no clear D. The V gene lost 7 bases and the J gene lost 1 base, with 10 bases spanning the gap. The CDR3 has 13 residues. CDR3 sequence: CASNYEENTEAFF. CDR3 nucleotides: TGTGCCAGCAATTACGAAGAGAACACTGAAGCTTTCTTT.

This clonotype was observed many times. The chain links TRBV20-1 to TRBJ2-7; 10 bases match TRBD2. The V and J ends lost 0 bases and 7 bases, in that order; junction bases with no gene match: 6. There are 14 residues in the CDR3. Germline V gene data show CDR1 as DFQATT and CDR2 as SNEGSKA (reference sequence). The CDR3: CSARDVLAGWEQYF. For the CDR3, the DNA is TGCAGTGCTAGAGATGTACTAGCGGGATGGGAGCAGTACTTC.

This clonotype occurred a few times. This rearrangement joins TRBV6-2 or TRBV6-3 to TRBJ2-3; weak D call: TRBD2 (5 bases). Germline CDR1 and CDR2: MNHEY and SVGEGT. The CDR3 runs 16 residues. V lost 7 bases and J 5 bases, leaving 22 bases between the germline ends. The CDR3 sequence: CASIRTSGWGEDTQYF. The CDR3 DNA is TGTGCCAGCATTCGGACTTCGGGGTGGGGAGAAGATACGCAGTATTTT.

This sequence joins TRBV6-2 or TRBV6-3 and TRBJ1-3; TRBD1 matches at 9 bases. Germline CDR1 MNHEY, CDR2 SVGEGT. The CDR3 sequence is 16 residues long. J gave up 4 bases and V 6 bases, and 10 bases lay outside the gene matches. The CDR3 region is CASRPDGTGTGNTIYF. CDR3 sequence (DNA): TGTGCCAGCAGACCGGATGGGACAGGGACCGGAAACACCATATATTTT.

This clonotype showed up many times. V usage is TRBV19 and J usage is TRBJ1-5; D may be TRBD1 (6 bases). Germline assignment: CDR1 LNHDA and CDR2 SQIVND (reference sequence). The V and J ends lost 6 bases and 1 base respectively, with 13 bases between them. CDR3 size: 15 residues. The DNA for the CDR3 is TGTGCCAGTAGATATAAAACAGGGAGCAATCAGCCCCAGCATTTT. It encodes CASRYKTGSNQPQHF.

This clonotype was recorded many times. This chain connects TRBV12-3 or TRBV12-4 to TRBJ2-1; TRBD2 agrees at 8 bases. J was trimmed by 2 bases and V by 8 bases; bases with no gene match: 11. The length of the CDR3 is 16 residues. CDR3 in amino acids: CASDLGLAGPYNEQFF. The CDR3 nucleotides are TGTGCCAGCGACTTGGGGCTAGCGGGTCCCTACAATGAGCAGTTCTTC.

This clonotype was counted a few times. V is TRBV4-3 and J is TRBJ2-7; tentatively, D is TRBD2 (6 bases). The V end was cut by 4 bases, the J end by 6 bases, with 16 bases between. The CDR3 runs 14 residues. The germline CDR1 and CDR2 sequences are LGHNA and YSLEER. This CDR3 is CASSLLYGTPEQYF. The CDR3 nucleotides read TGCGCCAGCAGCCTACTATACGGGACTCCCGAGCAGTACTTC.

Ten or more counts support this clonotype. J is TRBJ1-1 and V is TRBV9; TRBD1 aligns across 8 bases. V dropped 0 bases and J dropped 4; count of bases not matched to a gene: 5. CDR1 SGDLS and CDR2 YYNGEE come from the germline V gene. The CDR3 extends over 15 amino acids. The CDR3 region is CASSVEDRAGTEAFF. DNA of the CDR3: TGTGCCAGCAGCGTAGAGGACAGGGCGGGCACTGAAGCTTTCTTT.

This rearrangement joins TRBV20-1 to TRBJ2-7, with a weak D call TRBD2 (5 bases). The CDR3 is 12 residues long. Trimming pared 2 bases from V and 3 bases from J, leaving 8 bases between. In germline, CDR1 is DFQATT, CDR2 SNEGSKA (reference sequence). The CDR3 reads CSARRDYYEQYF. For the CDR3, the DNA is TGCAGTGCTAGACGGGATTACTACGAGCAGTACTTC.

The J gene is TRBJ2-1, the V gene TRBV5-1; TRBD2 matches at 10 bases. The ends lost 1 base at V and 6 bases at J; junction bases unmatched: 4. This CDR3 spans 15 amino acids. Germline CDR1 is SGHRS and CDR2 is YFSETQ. The chain's CDR3 is CASSLRASGSNEQFF. In nucleotides, the CDR3 is TGCGCCAGCAGCTTGAGGGCTAGCGGGAGCAATGAGCAGTTCTTC. Filled out from reference TRBV5-1 and TRBJ2-1, the complete variable domain reads KAGVTQTPRYLIKTRGQQVTLSCSPISGHRSVSWYQQTPGQGLQFLFEYFSETQRNKGNFPGRFSGRQFSNSRSEMNVSTLELGDSALYLCASSLRASGSNEQFFGPGTRLTVL.